One and the same sample provided the 20 T cell receptor beta chains below, sequenced in a study of shared clonotypes between healthy human individuals (dated by TCRdb to 2019 to 2021). CD8 naive samples were CD45RO-negative cells positively selected for CCR7, giving a CD45RA+CCR7+ population that excluded TemRA cells. Receptor amplification or capture employed the immunoSEQ multiplex PCR assay. This immuneACCESS table, as held by TCRdb, lists in-frame sequences with V and J called but not all clones. Of the missing ones, under half trace to an unresolved V gene in checked studies; the others have no known cause. Recorded for this sample are more than 550,000 clones; around 90% of them occurred a single time. The ten largest clones represent approximately 22% of the sample. Material: naive CD8+ T cells sorted from blood. In light of the paper, this sample's cell subset or site label describes: CD45RA+CCR7+. The receptor set was obtained from a man between 25 and 39 years old in good health.

The J gene is TRBJ2-1, the V gene TRBV11-2; no reliable D call. Germline V gene sequence: CDR1 SGHAT, CDR2 FQNNGV. Between the trimmed V and J ends, which lost 1 base and 7 bases, there was a span of 11 bases. CDR3 length: 14 residues. The CDR3 is CASSLVIEGNEQFF. CDR3 DNA sequence: TGTGCCAGCAGCTTAGTTATCGAAGGAAATGAGCAGTTCTTC.

This chain joins TRBV29-1 and TRBJ2-2; D is unclear. There are 14 residues in the CDR3. From germline, CDR1 is SQVTM and CDR2 ANQGSEA. The V end was cut by 0 bases, the J end by 3 bases, with 8 bases between. The chain's CDR3 is CSVEDEGYTGELFF. DNA of the CDR3: TGCAGCGTTGAAGATGAAGGTTACACCGGGGAGCTGTTTTTT.

The V gene is TRBV7-9, the J gene TRBJ1-4; D call uncertain. Deletions cut 6 bases from V and 3 bases from J, with 17 bases between. Per germline, CDR1 SEHNR and CDR2 FQNEAQ (reference sequence). The CDR3 contains 16 residues. CDR3 in amino acids: CASRFPEGEANEKLFF. Here the CDR3 DNA reads TGTGCCAGCAGATTTCCGGAAGGAGAGGCTAATGAAAAACTGTTTTTT.

The chain links TRBV11-3 to TRBJ2-7, with TRBD1 as a possible D gene (6 bases). This CDR3 is built from 13 residues. Germline CDR1 SGHNT, CDR2 YENEEA. Trimming pared 5 bases from V and 3 bases from J, leaving 11 bases between. The CDR3: CASSTYRDYEQYF. The CDR3 bases are TGTGCCAGCAGCACTTACAGGGACTACGAGCAGTACTTC. Variable domain in full (rest from reference TRBV11-3 and TRBJ2-7): EAGVVQSPRYKIIEKKQPVAFWCNPISGHNTLYWYLQNLGQGPELLIRYENEEAVDDSQLPKDRFSAERLKGVDSTLKIQPAELGDSAVYLCASSTYRDYEQYFGPGTRLTVT.

The rearrangement uses TRBV6-6 and TRBJ1-2; no clear D gene. V lost 0 bases, J lost 0 bases, and 5 bases lay in between. This CDR3 has 14 residues. Germline V gene data show CDR1 as MNHNY and CDR2 as SVGAGI (reference sequence). The CDR3 here is CASSYSNANYGYTF. CDR3 sequence (DNA): TGTGCCAGCAGTTACTCGAACGCTAACTATGGCTACACCTTC.

The chain has TRBV11-3 and TRBJ2-2; D is undetermined. Germline V gene sequence: CDR1 SGHNT, CDR2 YENEEA. Trimming removed 5 bases from V and 12 bases from J, with 16 bases in between. CDR3 size: 13 residues. The CDR3 loop reads CASSLLLGDQLFF. The CDR3 coding sequence is TGTGCCAGCAGCCTATTGCTAGGCGACCAGCTGTTTTTT.

Notes on this clone: At one of its ends the junction is not consistent with the germline gene, which may arise from a read error. The gene calls are TRBV7-7 and TRBJ1-1; D ambiguous. Germline V gives CDR1 SSHAT, CDR2 FNYEAQ (reference sequence). The CDR3 spans 13 residues. The CDR3, as DNA: TGTGCTAGCAGCTTACGTCTGGAGACTGAAGCTTTCTTT. Translation gives CASSLRLETEAFF. Based on the CDR3 plus reference TRBV7-7 and TRBJ1-1, the full variable domain is GAGVSQSPRYKVTKRGQDVTLRCDPISSHATLYWYQQALGQGPEFLTYFNYEAQPDKSGLPSDRFSAERPEGSISTLTIQRTEQRDSAMYRCASSLRLETEAFFGQGTRLTVV.

The chain employs TRBV27 and TRBJ1-1; no definite D call. The V end was cut by 4 bases, the J end by 3 bases, with 6 bases between. The CDR3 is made up of 12 amino acids. From germline, CDR1 is MNHEY and CDR2 SMNVEV (reference sequence). CDR3 DNA sequence: TGTGCCAGCAGTTCCTCATACACTGAAGCTTTCTTT. It encodes CASSSSYTEAFF.

This chain uses TRBV18 with TRBJ1-2, with D possibly matching TRBD1 (6 bases). Trimming left V 3 bases short and J 5 bases short, with 19 bases between. This CDR3 comprises 16 residues. Germline-derived CDR1 and CDR2 are KGHSH and LQKENI. CDR3 loop: CASSPNAGTRDYGYTF. CDR3 nucleotide sequence: TGTGCCAGCTCACCCAACGCCGGGACAAGGGATTATGGCTACACCTTC.

The chain joins TRBV29-1 to TRBJ2-2; D gene ambiguous. Germline V CDR1 and CDR2: SQVTM, ANQGSEA. V was shortened by 4 bases and J by 4 bases, with 13 bases between the two germline ends. The CDR3 runs 14 residues. CDR3 sequence (DNA): TGCAGCGTTGGTCTTAGCTGGAGCACCGGGGAGCTGTTTTTT. Translating it yields CSVGLSWSTGELFF.

This chain joins TRBV7-9 and TRBJ2-7; 10 positions match TRBD1. Germline V gene lookup returns CDR1 SEHNR and CDR2 FQNEAQ (reference sequence). This CDR3 spans 18 amino acids. V lost 5 bases and J lost 0; bases outside the gene matches: 13. For the CDR3, the DNA is TGTGCCAGCAGCAATCTTATCGTCGGGACAGGGGCCTCCTACGAGCAGTACTTC. This translates into CASSNLIVGTGASYEQYF. Full variable domain (rest looked up from reference TRBV7-9 and TRBJ2-7): DTGVSQNPRHKITKRGQNVTFRCDPISEHNRLYWYRQTLGQGPEFLTYFQNEAQLEKSRLLSDRFSAERPKGSFSTLEIQRTEQGDSAMYLCASSNLIVGTGASYEQYFGPGTRLTVT.

This rearrangement joins TRBV10-3 to TRBJ2-1, with D unresolved. The ends were cut back, 7 bases at V and 6 bases at J, with 13 bases in the middle. CDR3 size: 13 residues. Germline CDR1 reads ENHRY; CDR2 reads SYGVKD. This CDR3 reads CAIKPPLGNEQFF. CDR3 nucleotides: TGTGCCATCAAGCCCCCTTTGGGCAATGAGCAGTTCTTC.

V usage is TRBV28 and J usage is TRBJ1-3; the D gene is possibly TRBD1 (6 bases). Trimming removed 2 bases at V and 4 bases at J, with 27 bases between. Germline-derived CDR1 and CDR2 are MDHEN and SYDVKM. The CDR3 covers 20 residues. The CDR3 DNA follows: TGTGCCAGCAGTTTAGAGGGGGTCGCAGGGGAGAGTTCGGGCGGAAACACCATATATTTT. Its protein is CASSLEGVAGESSGGNTIYF.

V is TRBV14 and J is TRBJ2-3; D perhaps matches TRBD2 (5 bases). Trimming cost V 1 base and J 0 bases, with 14 bases left between them. CDR1 SGHDN and CDR2 FVKESK come from the germline V gene. This CDR3 comprises 17 residues. The CDR3 nucleotides are TGTGCCAGCAGCCAAGTTTTCGAGCGGACTAGCACAGATACGCAGTATTTT. Translation gives CASSQVFERTSTDTQYF.

The chain joins TRBV7-8 to TRBJ2-1; 12 nucleotides match TRBD2. In germline, CDR1 is SGHVS, CDR2 FQNEAQ. V shed 5 bases and J 6 bases; nucleotides not matched to a gene: 8. The CDR3 totals 16 residues. The CDR3 loop is CASSRRLAGDRNEQFF. The CDR3, as DNA: TGTGCCAGCAGCCGAAGACTAGCGGGAGATCGCAATGAGCAGTTCTTC.

CDR3 residues: CASSQPASGGSYNEQFF. For the CDR3, the DNA is TGTGCCAGCAGCCAACCGGCTAGCGGGGGCTCCTACAATGAGCAGTTCTTC. The chain links TRBV7-3 to TRBJ2-1; 10 bases agree with TRBD2. Per the germline V gene, CDR1 is SGHTA and CDR2 is FQGTGA. This CDR3 region has 17 residues. Trimming cost V 5 bases and J 0 bases; bases outside gene matches: 7.

The CDR3 spells CASSPGDRIYEQYF. The CDR3 DNA reads TGTGCCAGCAGCCCGGGGGACAGGATATACGAGCAGTACTTC. J is TRBJ2-7 and V is TRBV7-9, with 8 bases that match TRBD1. Germline V lookup: CDR1 SEHNR, CDR2 FQNEAQ (reference sequence). This CDR3 spans 14 amino acids. V dropped 5 bases and J dropped 4; count of bases not matched to a gene: 7.

This chain links TRBV28 with TRBJ2-5; possible D gene TRBD2, 6 bases. The CDR3 is made up of 14 amino acids. V was clipped by 3 bases and J by 5 bases, with 13 bases between them. CDR1 is MDHEN, CDR2 SYDVKM, per germline. The CDR3 loop is CASSFKWGRETQYF. In DNA form, the CDR3 reads TGTGCCAGCAGTTTCAAATGGGGGAGGGAGACCCAGTACTTC.

The chain links TRBV12-1 to TRBJ1-5; the table's D call, TRBD1, was not checked against the DNA. TRBV12-1 is a recognized pseudogene. This CDR3 region has 18 residues. The CDR3, as DNA: TGTGCCAGCAGCCAAAACAGACAGGAACACAAATCCAATCAGCCCCAGCATTTT. Protein product: CASSQNRQEHKSNQPQHF.

This clone was seen only once. V is TRBV14 and J is TRBJ2-5; D might be TRBD1 or TRBD2, each matching 5 bases. Germline CDR1 reads SGHDN; CDR2 reads FVKESK. V dropped 7 bases and J dropped 3 bases, with 12 bases sitting between them. CDR3 size: 13 residues. The CDR3 sequence: CASNREQEETQYF. CDR3 coding DNA: TGTGCCAGCAACCGGGAACAGGAAGAGACCCAGTACTTC.